This passage covers 18 T cell receptor beta chains from one sample sequenced in a study of T-cell reconstitution after alpha-beta-depleted transplantation in children. Preparation of the TCRbeta library was carried out with unique molecular identifiers. TCRdb reprocessed the PCR reads via MiXCR and lists one record per CDR3 protein. Altogether approximately 640,000 distinct CDR3 sequences are present, 16% being singletons, with the ten largest covering 1.1%. The sample in question was PBMCs from the stem cell graft donor, obtained from the stem cell graft. These receptors came from a human donor who donated a stem cell graft to a child with acute myeloid leukemia.

This clonotype was detected many times. The chain recombines TRBV20-1 with TRBJ2-5; a possible D gene is TRBD1 (6 bases). The CDR3 contains 14 residues. Per germline, CDR1 DFQATT and CDR2 SNEGSKA (reference sequence). Trimming removed 1 base from V and 3 bases from J, with 12 bases in between. The CDR3 nucleotides read TGCAGTGCTAGAGTAAGGACAGCGGAAGAGACCCAGTACTTC. Protein product: CSARVRTAEETQYF.

This clonotype was seen a handful of times. The chain is built from TRBV6-1 and TRBJ1-4, with a weak D call TRBD1 (6 bases). With 6 bases removed from V and 5 bases from J, the gap between germline ends came to 19 bases. The CDR3 loop spans 16 amino acids. Germline V gene sequence: CDR1 MNHNS, CDR2 SASEGT. CDR3 loop: CASRRGDTAGNEKLFF. The CDR3, as DNA: TGTGCCAGCAGACGGGGGGACACCGCCGGGAATGAAAAACTGTTTTTT.

The chain employs TRBV4-1 and TRBJ2-5; D uncertain. Germline assignment: CDR1 MGHRA and CDR2 YSYEKL. V lost 3 bases and J 3 bases, leaving 8 bases between the germline ends. The CDR3 has 13 residues. CDR3 DNA: TGCGCCAGCAGCCACGACTTAGAAGAGACCCAGTACTTC. It is translated as CASSHDLEETQYF.

The chain links TRBV30 to TRBJ2-4; D remains unclear. The CDR3 consists of 14 residues. Trimming took off 2 bases at V and 4 bases at J, with 12 bases between the two ends. Looked up from germline, CDR1 is GTSNPN and CDR2 is SVGIG (reference sequence). CDR3 coding DNA: TGTGCCTGGAGTCTATGGGCATCTAAAAACATTCAGTACTTC. It codes for CAWSLWASKNIQYF.

The chain uses TRBV7-9 and TRBJ1-4; TRBD1 might be the D (5 bases). The germline V gene has CDR1 SEHNR and CDR2 FQNEAQ (reference sequence). The V end lost 3 bases, the J end lost 7 bases, and 12 bases lay between the germline ends. The length of the CDR3 is 14 residues. The CDR3 reads CASSLVGGGEKLFF. The CDR3 region has the DNA TGTGCCAGCAGCTTGGTTGGGGGAGGTGAAAAACTGTTTTTT.

Details on this clonotype: This may come from a read error, since a much larger clone is one base off. The chain combines TRBV20-1 with TRBJ1-2, with D unresolved. The germline V gene encodes CDR1 DFQATT and CDR2 SNEGSKA (reference sequence). The CDR3 is 9 amino acids. V shed 7 bases and J shed 7 bases, with 7 bases lying between them. The CDR3 DNA sequence: TGCAGTGGTGTCGTTGGCTACACCTTC. Its translation is CSGVVGYTF.

This clonotype was recorded a few times. The chain recombines TRBV6-1 with TRBJ1-5, with D hard to call. Germline V gene sequence: CDR1 MNHNS, CDR2 SASEGT. Trimming took off 6 bases at V and 4 bases at J, with 13 bases between the two ends. The CDR3 covers 14 residues. CDR3 in DNA: TGTGCCAGCAGCCAAGCGGGCTTAAATCAGCCCCAGCATTTT. This gives the protein CASSQAGLNQPQHF.

The chain links TRBV7-8 to TRBJ1-5; 8 bases map to TRBD1. V shed 3 bases and J 6 bases; nucleotides not matched to a gene: 7. The germline V gene has CDR1 SGHVS and CDR2 FQNEAQ. This CDR3 is 15 amino acids long. The CDR3 reads CASSFGQGEFQPQHF. CDR3 coding DNA: TGTGCCAGCAGCTTCGGACAGGGCGAATTTCAGCCCCAGCATTTT.

In this sample, this clonotype turned up many times. The V gene is TRBV7-2, the J gene TRBJ2-7; perhaps TRBD1 as D (5 bases). Trimming cost V 3 bases and J 3 bases, with 6 bases left between them. The CDR3 runs to 12 residues. The germline V gene has CDR1 SGHTA and CDR2 FQGNSA. The CDR3 bases are TGTGCCAGCAGCTTCGACAGCTACGAGCAGTACTTC. It codes for CASSFDSYEQYF.

The chain recombines TRBV12-3 or TRBV12-4 with TRBJ1-2; D is unresolved. The germline V and J ends were trimmed by 5 bases and 8 bases, with 12 bases remaining between them. The CDR3 loop spans 12 amino acids. CDR3 nucleotide sequence: TGTGCCAGCAGTCAAGGACTGGGGGGCTACACCTTC. Protein: CASSQGLGGYTF.

The V call is TRBV28, the J call TRBJ2-3; D is possibly TRBD1 or TRBD2 (5 bases each). Trimming removed 3 bases at V and 6 bases at J, with 13 bases between. The CDR3 covers 14 residues. CDR1 is MDHEN, CDR2 SYDVKM, per germline. The CDR3 DNA reads TGTGCCAGCAGTTTTGTTACCGGGGCTGATACGCAGTATTTT. It translates to CASSFVTGADTQYF.

There are many counts of this clonotype. The chain links TRBV7-8 to TRBJ2-7; D possibly matches TRBD1 or TRBD2 (6 bases each). CDR1 SGHVS and CDR2 FQNEAQ come from the germline V gene. The germline V and J ends were trimmed by 5 bases and 0 bases, with 14 bases remaining between them. The CDR3 is 15 residues long. CDR3 loop: CASSPVGGDSYEQYF. The CDR3 DNA sequence: TGTGCCAGCAGCCCCGTGGGGGGCGACTCCTACGAGCAGTACTTC.

This clonotype has ten or more counts. The V call is TRBV10-2, the J call TRBJ2-7; TRBD1 agrees at 11 bases. The germline V gene has CDR1 WSHSY and CDR2 SAAADI. V lost 7 bases to trimming and J lost 1 base; unmatched junction nucleotides: 6. This CDR3 is 15 amino acids long. In DNA, the CDR3 is TGCGCCAGCAAGATGGGACAGGGGGTTTCCTACGAGCAGTACGTC. Its translation is CASKMGQGVSYEQYV.

This clonotype has at least ten counts. This chain links TRBV7-2 with TRBJ1-1, with D unresolved. Germline-derived CDR1 and CDR2 are SGHTA and FQGNSA. The V end lost 4 bases, the J end lost 6 bases, and 9 bases lay between the germline ends. There are 12 residues in the CDR3. This chain's CDR3 is CASSWEGPEAFF. The CDR3 DNA reads TGTGCCAGCAGCTGGGAAGGGCCTGAAGCTTTCTTT. The whole variable domain, filled in from reference TRBV7-2 and TRBJ1-1, reads GAGVSQSPSNKVTEKGKDVELRCDPISGHTALYWYRQSLGQGLEFLIYFQGNSAPDKSGLPSDRFSAERTGGSVSTLTIQRTQQEDSAVYLCASSWEGPEAFFGQGTRLTVV.

V is TRBV7-2 and J is TRBJ2-3; D remains unclear. CDR3 length equals 14 residues. Trimming left V 0 bases short and J 6 bases short, with 10 bases between. Germline V CDR1 and CDR2: SGHTA, FQGNSA. CDR3 DNA sequence: TGTGCCAGCAGCTTAGCCTTTCCTGGGGATACGCAGTATTTT. This codes for CASSLAFPGDTQYF.

This clonotype has at least ten counts. The rearrangement joins TRBV12-3 or TRBV12-4 to TRBJ1-2; possibly TRBD1 for D (6 bases). The CDR3 consists of 12 residues. The V end lost 8 bases, the J end lost 3 bases, and 10 bases lay between the germline ends. As DNA, the CDR3 is TGTGCCAGCGTAGGGGGGGACTATGGCTACACCTTC. Translated, it gives CASVGGDYGYTF.

There are many counts of this clonotype. The chain links TRBV29-1 to TRBJ2-7, with D hard to call. Trimming left V 1 base short and J 2 bases short, with 6 bases between. Germline V gene data show CDR1 as SQVTM and CDR2 as ANQGSEA. The CDR3 spans 12 residues. CDR3 protein: CSVEAQPYEQYF. CDR3 bases: TGCAGCGTTGAAGCCCAGCCCTACGAGCAGTACTTC.

The chain couples TRBV6-2 or TRBV6-3 to TRBJ2-7, with 8 nucleotides matching TRBD1. The CDR3 is made up of 16 amino acids. J lost 5 bases, V lost 7 bases, and 16 bases had no gene match. CDR1 MNHEY and CDR2 SVGEGT come from the germline V gene. CDR3 DNA: TGTGCCAGCACCAGATTCGAGAACCAGGGGGCAAACGAGCAGTACGTC. As protein: CASTRFENQGANEQYV.